Following are 11 T cell receptor beta chains from one sample sequenced in a study of vaccination and CD4 T cells after COVID-19. The treatment is: roughly 10-day PBMC culture with coronavirus spike peptide pools or control peptides (ViraFEST assay). With the Oncomine TCR Beta short-read assay, DNA from cultured CD4+ T cells was sequenced. TCRdb re-analysed the PCR reads in MiXCR, keeping a single row per CDR3 protein. The sample carries 16,000 or so distinct CDR3 sequences, approximately 45% recorded once. No antigen has been assigned to these receptors. The starting material was CD4+ T cells from blood, cultured in vitro, obtained after SARS-CoV-2 vaccination. The origin of the receptors is a human donor who had recovered from COVID-19.

This sequence joins TRBV6-4 and TRBJ2-1; 9 bases are a match to TRBD2. The CDR3 is made up of 15 amino acids. Looked up from germline, CDR1 is MRHNA and CDR2 is SNTAGT. The junction had 6 bases not matched to a gene; V was cut back by 2 bases and J by 7 bases. CDR3 nucleotide sequence: TGTGCCAGCAGTGACCGGGCCAGCGGGGGGAATGAGCAGTTCTTC. This translates into CASSDRASGGNEQFF.

V usage is TRBV6-1 and J usage is TRBJ2-7; 8 positions agree with TRBD1. This CDR3 spans 13 amino acids. The J segment lost 6 bases and the V segment lost 5 bases, leaving 6 bases of the junction unmatched. Germline CDR1 MNHNS, CDR2 SASEGT. The CDR3 bases are TGTGCCAGCAGTCTACAGGGGGTGGGCGAGCAGTACTTC. This codes for CASSLQGVGEQYF.

This clonotype turned up a few times. This chain links TRBV7-8 with TRBJ2-7; 9 nucleotides agree with TRBD1. CDR3 size: 16 residues. V gave up 3 bases and J gave up 7 bases; unmatched junction bases: 13. Germline loops: CDR1 SGHVS, CDR2 FQNEAQ. The CDR3 nucleotides read TGTGCCAGCAGCTTCACAGGGGGCCACCGGGGCGGGGAGCAGTACTTC. This sequence encodes CASSFTGGHRGGEQYF. The whole variable domain, filled in from reference TRBV7-8 and TRBJ2-7, reads GAGVSQSPRYKVAKRGQDVALRCDPISGHVSLFWYQQALGQGPEFLTYFQNEAQLDKSGLPSDRFFAERPEGSVSTLKIQRTQQEDSAVYLCASSFTGGHRGGEQYFGPGTRLTVT.

V and J are TRBV7-9 and TRBJ1-4; D may be TRBD1 (6 bases). V was shortened by 5 bases and J by 8 bases, with 15 bases between the two germline ends. CDR1 is SEHNR and CDR2 is FQNEAQ in the germline V gene (reference sequence). The CDR3 is 14 amino acids. This CDR3 is CASSPARGSEKLFF. CDR3 DNA sequence: TGTGCCAGCAGCCCCGCCAGGGGCTCAGAAAAACTGTTTTTT.

The chain recombines TRBV21-1 with TRBJ2-3; the table calls TRBD1, which could not be checked here. TRBV21-1 is a documented pseudogene. The length of the CDR3 is 16 residues. The CDR3 coding sequence is TGTGCCAGCAGCATCCAAGACAGGGGCGGCACAGATACGCAGTATTTT. It yields the protein CASSIQDRGGTDTQYF.

V usage is TRBV6-1 and J usage is TRBJ2-2; 9 bases are a match to TRBD1. This CDR3 region has 16 residues. V lost 4 bases and J lost 0; bases outside the gene matches: 3. Germline loops: CDR1 MNHNS, CDR2 SASEGT. CDR3 loop: CASSGTGDANTGELFF. The CDR3 coding sequence is TGTGCCAGCAGTGGGACAGGGGACGCGAACACCGGGGAGCTGTTTTTT.

The gene calls are TRBV12-3 or TRBV12-4 and TRBJ2-1; D call uncertain. The CDR3 extends over 11 amino acids. Trimming cost V 3 bases and J 4 bases, with 1 base left between them. CDR3 coding DNA: TGTGCCAGCAGTTTTTACAATGAGCAGTTCTTC. It specifies CASSFYNEQFF.

The chain recombines TRBV14 with TRBJ2-7; 10 bases are a match to TRBD2. The last part of the DNA fits TRBJ2-5 better; the J call may be wrong. There are 15 residues in the CDR3. Germline CDR1 and CDR2: SGHDN and FVKESK. CDR3 nucleotide sequence: TGTGCCAGCAGCCAAGGTTCAGCGGGAGGGGAGACCCAGTACTTC. Encoded protein: CASSQGSAGGETQYF.

The chain links TRBV7-9 to TRBJ2-7, with D possibly being TRBD2 (6 bases). Trimming left V 5 bases short and J 9 bases short, with 11 bases between. This CDR3 region has 11 residues. CDR1 is SEHNR and CDR2 is FQNEAQ in the germline V gene (reference sequence). The CDR3 protein is CASSVGTAQYF. CDR3 nucleotide sequence: TGTGCCAGCAGCGTGGGGACTGCGCAGTACTTC.

This clonotype came up a few times. CDR3 sequence reads: CASSPPGLALGLYEQYF. The DNA of the CDR3 is TGTGCCAGCAGCCCGCCTGGACTAGCCCTGGGCCTCTACGAGCAGTACTTC. The chain couples TRBV21-1 to TRBJ2-7; the listed D gene, TRBD2, was not tested against the DNA. TRBV21-1 is flagged as a pseudogene. This CDR3 is built from 17 residues.

The CDR3 DNA is TGTGCCAGCAGTGAAGTTGGTAATGAGCAGTTCTTC. Amino acids: CASSEVGNEQFF. The chain uses TRBV6-1 and TRBJ2-1; no definite D call. The CDR3 length is 12 residues. Trimming left V 1 base short and J 7 bases short, with 5 bases between. From germline, CDR1 is MNHNS and CDR2 SASEGT.